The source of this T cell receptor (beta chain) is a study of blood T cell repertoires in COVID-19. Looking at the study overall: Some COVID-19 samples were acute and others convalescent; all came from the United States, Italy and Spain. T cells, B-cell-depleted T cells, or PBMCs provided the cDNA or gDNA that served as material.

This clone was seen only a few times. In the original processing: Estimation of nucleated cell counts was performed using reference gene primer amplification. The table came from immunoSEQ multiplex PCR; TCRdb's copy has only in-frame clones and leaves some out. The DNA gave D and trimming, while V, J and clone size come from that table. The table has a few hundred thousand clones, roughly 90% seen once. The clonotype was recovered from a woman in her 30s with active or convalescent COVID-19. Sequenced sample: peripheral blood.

CDR3 region: CASSAGQANYGYTF. CDR3 in DNA: TGCGCCAGCAGTGCTGGACAGGCTAACTATGGCTACACCTTC. V is TRBV10-1 and J is TRBJ1-2; TRBD1 matches at 7 bases. Trimming at V came to 4 bases and at J to 0 bases, leaving 2 bases not matched to a gene. Germline CDR1 reads WNHNN; CDR2 reads SYGVQD (reference sequence). CDR3 size: 14 residues.